These 15 T cell receptor beta chains were sequenced from one sample in a study of CD8 T cells in ankylosing spondylitis. Each CDR3 protein is one row after TCRdb ran MiXCR on the 5' RACE reads. The table records roughly 180,000 distinct CDR3 sequences, around a tenth of them present only once. The sequenced sample consisted of blood, either unsorted or a sorted T cell fraction (not recorded which). The receptors here all came from a female donor with ankylosing spondylitis or in good health (not recorded which).

This clonotype has ten or more counts. J is TRBJ2-3 and V is TRBV24-1; 7 nucleotides agree with TRBD1. Trimming at V came to 1 base and at J to 1 base, leaving 4 bases not matched to a gene. This CDR3 contains 16 residues. The germline V gene has CDR1 KGHDR and CDR2 SFDVKD. Here the CDR3 reads CATSDLGDRRTDTQYF. The CDR3 DNA reads TGTGCCACCAGTGATTTAGGGGACAGACGCACAGATACGCAGTATTTT.

This clonotype was recorded many times. The genes are TRBV7-9 and TRBJ2-7; TRBD2 might be the D (6 bases). V shed 5 bases and J shed 2 bases, with 13 bases lying between them. This CDR3 spans 14 amino acids. The germline V gene has CDR1 SEHNR and CDR2 FQNEAQ (reference sequence). The chain's CDR3 is CASSGPTGAYEQYF. Here the CDR3 DNA reads TGTGCCAGCAGCGGACCCACGGGGGCCTACGAGCAGTACTTC.

The V and J genes are TRBV15 and TRBJ2-7, with 7 bases lining up with TRBD1. The CDR3 is 14 residues long. V was pared by 5 bases and J by 6 bases, with 10 bases of the junction left unmatched. From germline, CDR1 is LNHNV and CDR2 YYDKDF (reference sequence). CDR3 sequence (DNA): TGTGCCACCAGCCCCCGCCGACAGGGCCCCGAGCAGTACTTC. Its translation is CATSPRRQGPEQYF.

The chain recombines TRBV20-1 with TRBJ2-7; D is ambiguous. The ends were cut back, 3 bases at V and 2 bases at J, with 11 bases in the middle. The CDR3 spans 13 residues. Per germline, CDR1 DFQATT and CDR2 SNEGSKA (reference sequence). CDR3 in amino acids: CSASPEAAYEQYF. The CDR3 region has the DNA TGCAGTGCTAGCCCCGAGGCGGCCTACGAGCAGTACTTC.

The V call is TRBV28, the J call TRBJ1-5; TRBD1 might be the D (6 bases). In germline, CDR1 is MDHEN, CDR2 SYDVKM. The CDR3 is 15 amino acids. Trimming removed 3 bases at V and 2 bases at J, with 11 bases between. This chain's CDR3 is CASSFPRQGNQPQHF. As DNA, the CDR3 is TGTGCCAGCAGTTTCCCCCGACAGGGCAATCAGCCCCAGCATTTT.

This clonotype was recorded at least ten times. The chain has TRBV7-9 and TRBJ2-1; D is uncertain. The germline V gene encodes CDR1 SEHNR and CDR2 FQNEAQ (reference sequence). V lost 5 bases, J lost 5 bases, and 7 bases lay in between. The CDR3 is 12 residues long. CDR3 loop: CASSLGNNEQFF. The CDR3 nucleotides are TGTGCCAGCAGCCTGGGGAACAATGAGCAGTTCTTC.

In this sample, this clonotype turned up a few times. The chain employs TRBV15 and TRBJ2-1; possible D gene TRBD2, 5 bases. V was pared by 1 base and J by 4 bases, with 14 bases between. This CDR3 contains 16 residues. Germline V gene sequence: CDR1 LNHNV, CDR2 YYDKDF (reference sequence). DNA of the CDR3: TGTGCCACCAGCAGAGGAAGGGAGACCTCTTACAATGAGCAGTTCTTC. This translates into CATSRGRETSYNEQFF.

The chain employs TRBV6-5 and TRBJ2-2, with D uncertain. Per the germline V gene, CDR1 is MNHEY and CDR2 is SVGAGI. The length of the CDR3 is 17 residues. The V and J ends lost 3 bases and 0 bases respectively, with 14 bases between them. The CDR3 loop reads CASSYGRLGPNTGELFF. The CDR3 DNA reads as TGTGCCAGCAGTTATGGGCGGCTAGGCCCGAACACCGGGGAGCTGTTTTTT.

This clonotype was recorded many times. The CDR3 here is CASANNEQFF. CDR3 DNA: TGTGCCAGCGCCAACAATGAGCAGTTCTTC. The chain uses TRBV12-3 or TRBV12-4 and TRBJ2-1; D is undetermined. The V gene lost 8 bases and the J gene lost 5 bases, with 4 bases spanning the gap. CDR3 length: 10 residues.

The chain employs TRBV6-5 and TRBJ2-1, with 7 bases matching TRBD2. Germline lookup yields CDR1 MNHEY and CDR2 SVGAGI. This CDR3 spans 15 amino acids. The trim removed 0 bases at V and 8 bases at J, leaving 7 bases unmatched. The CDR3 reads CASSYSGGRRDEQFF. CDR3 sequence (DNA): TGTGCCAGCAGTTACTCCGGCGGGAGAAGGGATGAGCAGTTCTTC.

This clonotype was observed a few times. The genes are TRBV24-1 and TRBJ2-1, with no clear D. CDR3 size: 13 residues. Between the trimmed V and J ends, which lost 4 bases and 12 bases, there was a span of 15 bases. Germline V CDR1 and CDR2: KGHDR, SFDVKD. For the CDR3, the DNA is TGTGCCACCAGTGACCGCGACGGAGCAAGGCAGTTCTTC. Translation: CATSDRDGARQFF.

This clonotype was picked up a small number of times. The gene calls are TRBV19 and TRBJ2-7, with 10 bases that match TRBD1. This CDR3 has 15 residues. CDR1 is LNHDA, CDR2 SQIVND, per germline (reference sequence). The trim removed 3 bases at V and 5 bases at J, leaving 7 bases unmatched. CDR3 in amino acids: CASSIRDRGLDEQYF. The CDR3 bases are TGTGCCAGTAGTATCCGGGACAGGGGTCTCGACGAGCAGTACTTC. Full variable domain (missing parts from reference TRBV19 and TRBJ2-7): DGGITQSPKYLFRKEGQNVTLSCEQNLNHDAMYWYRQDPGQGLRLIYYSQIVNDFQKGDIAEGYSVSREKKESFPLTVTSAQKNPTAFYLCASSIRDRGLDEQYFGPGTRLTVT.

This rearrangement joins TRBV20-1 to TRBJ2-3, with TRBD2 matching over 7 bases. The V and J ends lost 0 bases and 2 bases, in that order; junction bases with no gene match: 8. CDR3 length: 16 residues. Germline V lookup: CDR1 DFQATT, CDR2 SNEGSKA (reference sequence). The CDR3 nucleotides read TGCAGTGCTAGAGATGTACTCCGGGAGGCCACAGATACGCAGTATTTT. Protein: CSARDVLREATDTQYF.

Here the CDR3 reads CSARPYQSDTQYF. Here the CDR3 DNA reads TGCAGTGCTAGACCCTACCAGTCAGATACGCAGTATTTT. The V call is TRBV20-1, the J call TRBJ2-3; D remains ambiguous. Trimming shortened V by 2 bases and J by 4 bases, and 10 bases separated the two germline ends. Germline CDR1 and CDR2: DFQATT and SNEGSKA (reference sequence). This CDR3 is built from 13 residues.

V gene TRBV27 combines with J gene TRBJ2-1, with 13 bases fitting TRBD2. V lost 6 bases, J lost 4 bases, and 6 bases stayed unmatched. Germline V gene lookup returns CDR1 MNHEY and CDR2 SMNVEV (reference sequence). The CDR3 extends over 16 amino acids. The CDR3 region is CASRGLAGDPYNEQFF. The DNA of the CDR3 is TGTGCCAGCAGAGGACTAGCGGGAGACCCTTACAATGAGCAGTTCTTC.